This T cell receptor beta chain was recorded in a study of post-analysis software for immune sequencing data. The CDR3 runs to 14 residues. Germline V gene data show CDR1 as SGHVS and CDR2 as FQNEAQ. V gave up 1 base and J gave up 3 bases, with 10 bases separating them. Comments on this clonotype: What it recognizes is unknown.

Incorporated into the TCR beta cDNA libraries were unique molecular identifiers, which served to reduce PCR and sequencing biases. The yield from about 1 to 10 million T cells was around 500,000 cDNA molecules in total. Using its own MiXCR run on the PCR reads, TCRdb lists one record per CDR3 protein. The table lists about 160,000 distinct CDR3 sequences, roughly 35% of them singletons. Notes on the study in general: Controls' normalized Chao1 diversity significantly exceeded that of multiple sclerosis patients. Batch-matched samples strongly co-clustered by F measure. Controls had lower frequencies than patients of roughly five TRBV segments, which included TRBV5-6, TRBV5-1 and TRBV20-1.

The chain joins TRBV7-8 to TRBJ2-7; D might be TRBD2 (5 bases). Sequencing was performed on blood, taken after autologous hematopoietic stem cell transplantation. This clonotype was sampled from a girl under 18 with multiple sclerosis. This CDR3 reads CASSLVVGNYEQYF. CDR3 bases: TGTGCCAGCAGCTTAGTGGTCGGGAACTACGAGCAGTACTTC.